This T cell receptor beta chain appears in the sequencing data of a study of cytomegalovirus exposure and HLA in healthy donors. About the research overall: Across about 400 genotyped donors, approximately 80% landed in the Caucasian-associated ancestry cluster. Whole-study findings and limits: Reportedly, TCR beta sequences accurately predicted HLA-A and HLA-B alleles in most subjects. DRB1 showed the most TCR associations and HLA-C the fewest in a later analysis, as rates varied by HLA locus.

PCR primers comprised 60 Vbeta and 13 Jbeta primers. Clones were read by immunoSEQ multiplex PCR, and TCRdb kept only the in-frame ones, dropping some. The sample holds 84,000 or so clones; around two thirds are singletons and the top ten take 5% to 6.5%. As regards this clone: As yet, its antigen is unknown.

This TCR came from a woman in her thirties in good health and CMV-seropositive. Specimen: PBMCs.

The CDR3 loop reads CSVLVGGNVYGYTF. The CDR3 nucleotides are TGCAGCGTCCTCGTGGGGGGAAATGTCTATGGCTACACCTTC. The chain carries TRBV29-1 and TRBJ1-2; D perhaps matches TRBD1 (5 bases). The CDR3 runs 14 residues. V lost 6 bases and J 4 bases, leaving 18 bases between the germline ends. Germline CDR1 is SQVTM and CDR2 is ANQGSEA.